This T cell receptor beta chain was obtained from a study of molecular identifiers for immune sequencing clone quantification. Study-wide results and caveats: Clonotypes surpassing 20 RNA copies contained over 97% of effector molecules, versus under 1% in naive cells.

Every naive CD8 library was made from between roughly 17,000 and 1,000,000 sorted cells with 10%, 30% or 50% RNA. As CD8+CD4-CCR7+CD45RA+ cells, naive CD8 T cells were sorted. Germline V gene sequence: CDR1 ENHRY, CDR2 SYGVKD. The CDR3 length is 14 residues. V lost 3 bases to trimming and J lost 0 bases, with 7 bases between them. A single record per CDR3 protein comes from TCRdb applying MiXCR to the PCR reads. Counted here are about 510,000 distinct CDR3 sequences, 25% occurring once; the ten biggest clones make up around 0.76%. To note about this clonotype: Its antigen is unknown.

The specimen sequenced was naive CD8+ T cells from blood, with Jurkat cell RNA spiked in. Subset of the sample: FACS-sorted CD8+CD4-CCR7+CD45RA+ naive T cells. This TCR was sampled from a human donor in good health. Some libraries in this study had Jurkat cell RNA spiked in. V usage is TRBV10-3 and J usage is TRBJ2-3, with a weak D call TRBD1 (6 bases). CDR3 loop: CAISETGSTDTQYF. The CDR3 coding sequence is TGTGCCATCAGTGAAACAGGGAGCACAGATACGCAGTATTTT.